The entry below gives a single TCR beta chain sequence along with its context. The data stem from a study of blood T cell repertoires in COVID-19. Background on the study: Specimens from acute and convalescent COVID-19 originated in the United States, Italy and Spain.

Data came from immunoSEQ multiplex PCR; TCRdb stores just in-frame clones and leaves some out. The sample lists approximately 250,000 clones, around nine tenths seen once, with approximately 8.2% in the top ten. The V and J ends lost 4 bases and 4 bases respectively, with 21 bases between them. This CDR3 spans 17 amino acids. The germline CDR1 and CDR2 sequences are SGHNT and YENEEA. Sequenced input: peripheral blood. The receptor's source is a man between 40 and 49 years old with active or convalescent COVID-19. This chain connects TRBV11-3 to TRBJ2-3; possibly TRBD2 for D (5 bases). The CDR3 region has the DNA TGTGCCAGCAGCTACCTAAAGCTAGGTGGAGGCGCAGATACGCAGTATTTT. Its translation is CASSYLKLGGGADTQYF.